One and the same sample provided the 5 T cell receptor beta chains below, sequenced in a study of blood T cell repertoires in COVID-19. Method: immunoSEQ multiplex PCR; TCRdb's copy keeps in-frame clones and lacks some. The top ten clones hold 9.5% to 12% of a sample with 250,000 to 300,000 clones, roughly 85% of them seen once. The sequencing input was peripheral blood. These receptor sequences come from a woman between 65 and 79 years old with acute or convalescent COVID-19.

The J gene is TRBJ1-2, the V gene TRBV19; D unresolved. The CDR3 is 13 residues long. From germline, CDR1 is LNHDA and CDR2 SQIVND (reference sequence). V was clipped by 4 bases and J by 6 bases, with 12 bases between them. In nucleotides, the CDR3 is TGTGCCAGTAGTAGAGGTATCTCGAATGGCTACACCTTC. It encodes CASSRGISNGYTF.

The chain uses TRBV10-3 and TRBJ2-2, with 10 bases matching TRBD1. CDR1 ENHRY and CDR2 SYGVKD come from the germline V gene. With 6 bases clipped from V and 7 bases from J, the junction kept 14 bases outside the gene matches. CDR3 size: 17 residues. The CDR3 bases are TGTGCCATCAGCCCGGCTGGGGGGACAGGGGTTGGCGGGGAGCTGTTTTTT. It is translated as CAISPAGGTGVGGELFF.

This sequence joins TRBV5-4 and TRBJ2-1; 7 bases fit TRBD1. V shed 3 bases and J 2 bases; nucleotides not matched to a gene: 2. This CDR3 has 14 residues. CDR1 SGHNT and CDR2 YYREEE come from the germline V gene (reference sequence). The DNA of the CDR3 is TGTGCCAGCAGCTCACAGGGGACCTACAATGAGCAGTTCTTC. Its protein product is CASSSQGTYNEQFF.

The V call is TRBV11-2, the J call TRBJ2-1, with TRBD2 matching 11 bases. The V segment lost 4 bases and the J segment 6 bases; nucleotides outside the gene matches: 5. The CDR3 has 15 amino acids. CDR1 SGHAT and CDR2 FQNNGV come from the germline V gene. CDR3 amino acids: CASSSLAGGFNEQFF. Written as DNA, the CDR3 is TGTGCCAGCAGCTCATTAGCGGGGGGGTTCAATGAGCAGTTCTTC.

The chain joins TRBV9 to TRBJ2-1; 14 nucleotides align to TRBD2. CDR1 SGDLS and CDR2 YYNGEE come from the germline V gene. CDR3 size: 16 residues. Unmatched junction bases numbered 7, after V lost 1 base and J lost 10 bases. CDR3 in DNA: TGTGCCAGCAGCGTAACCGGGACTAGCGGGGGAGGGGAGCAGTTCTTC. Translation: CASSVTGTSGGGEQFF.